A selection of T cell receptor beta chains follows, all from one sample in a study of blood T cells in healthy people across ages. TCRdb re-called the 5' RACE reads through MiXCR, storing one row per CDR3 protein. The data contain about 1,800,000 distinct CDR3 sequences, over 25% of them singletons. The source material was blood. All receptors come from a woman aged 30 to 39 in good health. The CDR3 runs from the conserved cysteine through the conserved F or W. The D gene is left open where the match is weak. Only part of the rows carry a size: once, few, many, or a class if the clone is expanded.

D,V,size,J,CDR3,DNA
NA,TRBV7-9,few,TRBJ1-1,CASSYQSGQNTEAFF,TGTGCCAGCAGCTACCAATCAGGGCAGAACACTGAAGCTTTCTTT
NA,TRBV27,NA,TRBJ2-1,CASSLLDGSYDEQFF,TGTGCCAGCAGTTTACTGGACGGATCGTACGATGAGCAGTTCTTC
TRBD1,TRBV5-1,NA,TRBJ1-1,CASSLSGQGATEAFF,TGCGCCAGCAGCTTGTCAGGCCAGGGGGCGACTGAAGCTTTCTTT
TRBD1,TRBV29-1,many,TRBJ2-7,CSVAPLTGAYEQYF,TGCAGCGTCGCACCATTGACAGGGGCCTACGAGCAGTACTTC
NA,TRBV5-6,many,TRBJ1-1,CASSEDLGYTEAFF,TGTGCCAGCAGCGAGGACCTAGGGTACACTGAAGCTTTCTTT
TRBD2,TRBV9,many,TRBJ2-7,CASSVAGLAYEQYF,TGTGCCAGCAGCGTAGCGGGACTAGCCTACGAGCAGTACTTC
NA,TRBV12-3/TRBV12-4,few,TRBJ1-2,CASSSTLRGYTF,TGTGCCAGCAGCTCGACCTTGAGAGGCTACACCTTC
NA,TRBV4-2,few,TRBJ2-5,CASSQQEGLSGETQYF,TGTGCCAGCAGCCAGCAGGAGGGTCTTTCGGGGGAGACCCAGTACTTC
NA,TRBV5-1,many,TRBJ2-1,CASSLSGGGSYNEQFF,TGCGCCAGCAGCTTGTCCGGGGGCGGCTCCTACAATGAGCAGTTCTTC
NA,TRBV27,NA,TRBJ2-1,CASTPGVPAPYNEQFF,TGTGCCAGCACCCCGGGAGTACCTGCCCCTTACAATGAGCAGTTCTTC
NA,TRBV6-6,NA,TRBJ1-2,CASSYVGLGNYGYTF,TGTGCCAGCAGTTACGTTGGGTTGGGTAACTATGGCTACACCTTC
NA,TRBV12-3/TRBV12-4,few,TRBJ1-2,CASRFQGANYGYTF,TGTGCCAGCAGGTTCCAGGGAGCTAACTATGGCTACACCTTC
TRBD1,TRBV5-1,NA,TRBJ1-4,CASSSFTGAGEKLFF,TGCGCCAGCAGCTCCTTTACAGGGGCAGGGGAAAAACTGTTTTTT
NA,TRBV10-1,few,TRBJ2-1,CASSESATGRGNEQFF,TGCGCCAGCAGTGAGTCGGCTACAGGGAGGGGCAATGAGCAGTTCTTC
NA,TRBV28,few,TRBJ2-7,CASRPEAFSYEQYF,TGTGCCAGCAGACCCGAAGCGTTTTCCTACGAGCAGTACTTC
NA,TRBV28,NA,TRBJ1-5,CASSLNMEGRQPQHF,TGTGCCAGCAGTTTAAACATGGAGGGCAGGCAGCCCCAGCATTTT
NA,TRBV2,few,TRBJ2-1,CASSDATRGGEQFF,TGTGCCAGCAGTGACGCGACTAGAGGGGGTGAGCAGTTCTTC
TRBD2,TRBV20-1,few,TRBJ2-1,CSVKIPGRGYNEQFF,TGCAGTGTTAAGATCCCCGGGAGGGGCTACAATGAGCAGTTCTTC
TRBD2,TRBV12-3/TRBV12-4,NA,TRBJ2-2,CASSFEGGPGELFF,TGTGCCAGCAGTTTCGAGGGAGGGCCCGGGGAGCTGTTTTTT
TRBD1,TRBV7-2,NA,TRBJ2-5,CASSLGVGTGFEETQYF,TGTGCCAGCAGCTTAGGCGTGGGGACAGGGTTTGAGGAGACCCAGTACTTC
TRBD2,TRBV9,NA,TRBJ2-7,CASSAPGGQTYNEQYF,TGTGCCAGCAGCGCACCGGGGGGGCAGACCTACAATGAGCAGTACTTC
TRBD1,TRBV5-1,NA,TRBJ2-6,CASSLMGTGNSGANVLTF,TGCGCCAGCAGCTTGATGGGGACAGGAAATTCTGGGGCCAACGTCCTGACTTTC